The sequence of this T cell receptor (beta chain) was determined in a study of technical replicates of blood from several donors. The CDR3 has 15 residues. The J segment lost 0 bases and the V segment lost 1 base, leaving 2 bases of the junction unmatched. Per germline, CDR1 SGHRS and CDR2 YFSETQ. Profiling relied on immunoSEQ multiplex PCR, and the TCRdb table lists in-frame clones only, not all of them. Of 80,000 to 100,000 clones in the sample, about 96% were seen once. The receptor comes from a human donor in good health. The material sequenced was T cells isolated from PBMCs. The genes are TRBV5-1 and TRBJ2-3; 7 bases are a match to TRBD2. CDR3 DNA: TGCGCCAGCAGCTTGACTAGCGCTAGCACAGATACGCAGTATTTT. Protein sequence: CASSLTSASTDTQYF.